The next 19 T cell receptor beta chains were all read from a single sample in a study of blood T cell repertoires in COVID-19. Profiling relied on immunoSEQ multiplex PCR, and the TCRdb table lists in-frame clones only, not all of them. The data show approximately 150,000 clones, roughly 87% seen once. Source material: peripheral blood. Receptors originate from a woman aged 60-75 years with active or convalescent COVID-19.

V is TRBV4-3 and J is TRBJ2-3, with D perhaps TRBD2 (5 bases). Germline lookup yields CDR1 LGHNA and CDR2 YSLEER. Trimming cost V 6 bases and J 4 bases, with 20 bases left between them. There are 16 residues in the CDR3. The CDR3 sequence: CASSYGLAVKADTQYF. The CDR3 region has the DNA TGCGCCAGCAGTTATGGGCTAGCTGTTAAAGCAGATACGCAGTATTTT.

The J gene is TRBJ2-2, the V gene TRBV7-9; possibly TRBD2 for D (5 bases). The CDR3 covers 14 residues. Looked up from germline, CDR1 is SEHNR and CDR2 is FQNEAQ (reference sequence). Trimming left V 5 bases short and J 5 bases short, with 12 bases between. The CDR3 loop is CASSGSPGTGELFF. In nucleotides, the CDR3 is TGTGCCAGCAGCGGTAGTCCGGGGACCGGGGAGCTGTTTTTT.

For this clone: Additional DNA sequences in this sample encode the identical CDR3. This CDR3 reads CASSFGRGNTEAFF. The DNA for the CDR3 is TGTGCCAGCAGCTTTGGTCGGGGGAACACTGAAGCTTTCTTT. The rearrangement links TRBV7-2 to TRBJ1-1; D is unresolved. CDR1 is SGHTA, CDR2 FQGNSA, per germline. This CDR3 is 14 amino acids long. Deletions cut 3 bases from V and 1 base from J, with 9 bases between.

J is TRBJ1-5 and V is TRBV6-1; 8 bases map to TRBD1. CDR3 size: 14 residues. J lost 7 bases, V lost 6 bases, and 8 bases had no gene match. Per the germline V gene, CDR1 is MNHNS and CDR2 is SASEGT. CDR3 protein: CASRPSGGEQPQHF. The CDR3 DNA reads as TGTGCCAGCAGACCGTCAGGGGGCGAACAGCCCCAGCATTTT.

The V gene is TRBV6-6, the J gene TRBJ1-5; perhaps TRBD1 as D (5 bases). This CDR3 comprises 13 residues. The V and J ends lost 7 bases and 7 bases respectively, with 14 bases between them. Looked up from germline, CDR1 is MNHNY and CDR2 is SVGAGI (reference sequence). The CDR3 is CASNLNWGQPQHF. The CDR3 bases are TGTGCCAGCAATCTTAACTGGGGCCAGCCCCAGCATTTT.

The sample holds one count of this clone. The germline gene is not matched at one end of the junction; a read error may be the cause. The chain couples TRBV7-9 to TRBJ1-5; TRBD1 is a possible D gene (5 bases). Germline V gene sequence: CDR1 SEHNR, CDR2 FQNEAQ (reference sequence). The CDR3 is 14 amino acids. CDR3 in DNA: TGTGCCAGCAGCCAAATGACAGAGAGTCAGCTCCAGCATTTT. Translating gives CASSQMTESQLQHF.

This chain connects TRBV27 to TRBJ1-5, with no clear D. V was trimmed by 3 bases and J by 3 bases, leaving 3 bases between them. The CDR3 is 12 residues long. Germline CDR1 is MNHEY and CDR2 is SMNVEV (reference sequence). The CDR3 spells CASSFYNQPQHF. CDR3 DNA sequence: TGTGCCAGCAGTTTCTACAATCAGCCCCAGCATTTT.

The chain uses TRBV10-1 and TRBJ1-5; D is possibly TRBD1 (6 bases). In germline, CDR1 is WNHNN, CDR2 SYGVQD (reference sequence). CDR3 size: 15 residues. Trimming took off 10 bases at V and 2 bases at J, with 18 bases between the two ends. In DNA form, the CDR3 reads TGCGCCACAGCTAACAGGGAATACGGCAATCAGCCCCAGCATTTT. Its translation is CATANREYGNQPQHF.

This chain connects TRBV12-3 or TRBV12-4 to TRBJ1-1, with D perhaps matching TRBD1 (5 bases). V shed 4 bases and J shed 7 bases, with 7 bases lying between them. This CDR3 is built from 11 residues. The CDR3 DNA is TGTGCCAGCAGTTACCAGGGTGAAGCTTTCTTT. Amino acid sequence: CASSYQGEAFF.

J is TRBJ1-1 and V is TRBV4-1; D is possibly TRBD1 (6 bases). V dropped 2 bases and J dropped 1 base, with 17 bases sitting between them. Germline values: CDR1 MGHRA, CDR2 YSYEKL. The CDR3 is 17 residues long. The CDR3 coding sequence is TGCGCCAGCAGCCAACCTTATAGGGGGACGGCGAACACTGAAGCTTTCTTT. Translated: CASSQPYRGTANTEAFF.

This chain connects TRBV12-5 to TRBJ2-5, with 8 bases that match TRBD1. Germline trimming cut 5 bases from V and 5 bases from J; bases unmatched to any gene: 10. The CDR3 consists of 15 residues. CDR1 and CDR2 (germline): LGHNT, FRNRAP. The CDR3 sequence: CASGLGQGQEETQYF. The CDR3 coding sequence is TGTGCTAGTGGTCTCGGACAGGGACAGGAGGAGACCCAGTACTTC.

The chain has TRBV19 and TRBJ1-2; D is possibly TRBD1 (5 bases). V was pared by 3 bases and J by 8 bases, with 19 bases between. The CDR3 contains 15 residues. Germline loops: CDR1 LNHDA, CDR2 SQIVND (reference sequence). The CDR3 coding sequence is TGTGCCAGTAGTATCGGGGGAGACGAGGGTGGAGGCTACACCTTC. Its protein is CASSIGGDEGGGYTF.

The genes are TRBV12-3 or TRBV12-4 and TRBJ1-1; a possible D gene is TRBD1 (6 bases). Trimming took off 7 bases at V and 2 bases at J, with 11 bases between the two ends. This CDR3 has 13 amino acids. The CDR3 coding sequence is TGTGCCAGCACCGTACAGGGAAACACTGAAGCTTTCTTT. Translated: CASTVQGNTEAFF.

The chain employs TRBV5-8 and TRBJ2-3; a weak D match, TRBD2 (5 bases). The CDR3 runs to 12 residues. Trimming took off 4 bases at V and 4 bases at J, with 7 bases between the two ends. Germline CDR1 and CDR2: SGHTS and YDEGEE. The CDR3 reads CASSPGADTQYF. Written as DNA, the CDR3 is TGTGCCAGCAGCCCCGGGGCAGATACGCAGTATTTT.

The V gene is TRBV6-5, the J gene TRBJ1-2, with a possible D match to TRBD1 (6 bases). Per germline, CDR1 MNHEY and CDR2 SVGAGI. The CDR3 runs to 13 residues. The V gene lost 6 bases and the J gene lost 7 bases, with 15 bases spanning the gap. In DNA, the CDR3 is TGTGCCAGCAGATTCCGACAGGCTACTGGCTACACCTTC. This gives the protein CASRFRQATGYTF.

This clone was picked up a small number of times. This sequence joins TRBV6-4 and TRBJ1-5; D might be TRBD1 (6 bases). V gave up 2 bases and J gave up 0 bases, with 8 bases separating them. This CDR3 spans 15 amino acids. Per germline, CDR1 MRHNA and CDR2 SNTAGT. The CDR3 spells CASSDGQFSNQPQHF. CDR3 DNA sequence: TGTGCCAGCAGTGACGGACAGTTTAGCAATCAGCCCCAGCATTTT.

V and J are TRBV4-3 and TRBJ2-5, with 7 bases fitting TRBD1. Germline trimming cut 4 bases from V and 5 bases from J; bases unmatched to any gene: 10. CDR3 length: 15 residues. Germline V CDR1 and CDR2: LGHNA, YSLEER. The CDR3 reads CASSPGQVGRETQYF. CDR3 in DNA: TGCGCCAGCAGCCCCGGACAGGTCGGTAGGGAGACCCAGTACTTC.

The chain carries TRBV7-9 and TRBJ2-2; D not resolved. The CDR3 is 15 amino acids. V lost 2 bases, J lost 2 bases, and 9 bases lay in between. CDR1 is SEHNR, CDR2 FQNEAQ, per germline (reference sequence). CDR3: CASSLHSANTGELFF. CDR3 nucleotides: TGTGCCAGCAGCTTACACTCTGCTAACACCGGGGAGCTGTTTTTT.

The V and J genes are TRBV18 and TRBJ2-2; a weak D match, TRBD1 (6 bases). The CDR3 extends over 16 amino acids. V was shortened by 3 bases and J by 1 base, with 12 bases between the two germline ends. Germline loops: CDR1 KGHSH, CDR2 LQKENI. The CDR3 is CASSPQRTENTGELFF. The DNA for the CDR3 is TGTGCCAGCTCACCCCAAAGGACAGAGAACACCGGGGAGCTGTTTTTT.